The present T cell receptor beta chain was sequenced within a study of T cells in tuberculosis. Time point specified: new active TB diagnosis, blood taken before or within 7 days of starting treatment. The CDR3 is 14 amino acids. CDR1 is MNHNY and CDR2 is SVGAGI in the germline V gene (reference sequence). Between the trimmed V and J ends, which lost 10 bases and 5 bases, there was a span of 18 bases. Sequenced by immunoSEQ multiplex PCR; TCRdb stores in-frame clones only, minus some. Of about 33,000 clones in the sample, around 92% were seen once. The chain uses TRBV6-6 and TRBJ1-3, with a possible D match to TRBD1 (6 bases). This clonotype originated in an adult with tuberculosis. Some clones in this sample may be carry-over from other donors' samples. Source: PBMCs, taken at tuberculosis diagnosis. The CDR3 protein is CATNEGQQRNTIYF. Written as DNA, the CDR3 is TGTGCCACCAACGAAGGACAGCAACGAAACACCATATATTTT.